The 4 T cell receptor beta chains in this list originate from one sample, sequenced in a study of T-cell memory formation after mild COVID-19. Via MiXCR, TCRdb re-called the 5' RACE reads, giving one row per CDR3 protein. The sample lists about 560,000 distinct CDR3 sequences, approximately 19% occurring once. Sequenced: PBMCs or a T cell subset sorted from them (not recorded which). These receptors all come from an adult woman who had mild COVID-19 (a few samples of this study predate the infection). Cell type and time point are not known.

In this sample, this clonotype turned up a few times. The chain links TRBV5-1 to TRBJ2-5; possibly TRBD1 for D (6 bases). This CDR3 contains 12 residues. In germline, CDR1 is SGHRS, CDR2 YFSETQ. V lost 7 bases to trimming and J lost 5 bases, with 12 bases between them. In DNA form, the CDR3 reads TGCGCCAGCCATGGGGGCGGGGAGACCCAGTACTTC. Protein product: CASHGGGETQYF.

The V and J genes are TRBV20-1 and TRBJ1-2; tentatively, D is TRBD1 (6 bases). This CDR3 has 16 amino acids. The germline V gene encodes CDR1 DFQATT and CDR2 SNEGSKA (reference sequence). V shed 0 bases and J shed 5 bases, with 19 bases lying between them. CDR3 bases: TGCAGTGCTAGAGAAGGCGGGACACTTGAGGGGTATGGCTACACCTTC. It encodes CSAREGGTLEGYGYTF.

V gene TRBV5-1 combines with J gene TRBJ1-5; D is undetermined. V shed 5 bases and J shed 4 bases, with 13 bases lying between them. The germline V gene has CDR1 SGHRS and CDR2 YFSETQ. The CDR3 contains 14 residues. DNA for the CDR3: TGCGCCAGCAGTGAGGGAGCCATTAATCAGCCCCAGCATTTT. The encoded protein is CASSEGAINQPQHF.

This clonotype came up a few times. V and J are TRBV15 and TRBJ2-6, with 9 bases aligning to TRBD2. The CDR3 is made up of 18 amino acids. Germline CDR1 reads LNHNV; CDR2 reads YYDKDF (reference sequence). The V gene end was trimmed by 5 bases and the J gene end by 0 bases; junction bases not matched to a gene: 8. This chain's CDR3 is CATSLTLAGVSGANVLTF. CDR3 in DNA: TGTGCCACCAGCCTCACCTTAGCGGGAGTCTCTGGGGCCAACGTCCTGACTTTC.